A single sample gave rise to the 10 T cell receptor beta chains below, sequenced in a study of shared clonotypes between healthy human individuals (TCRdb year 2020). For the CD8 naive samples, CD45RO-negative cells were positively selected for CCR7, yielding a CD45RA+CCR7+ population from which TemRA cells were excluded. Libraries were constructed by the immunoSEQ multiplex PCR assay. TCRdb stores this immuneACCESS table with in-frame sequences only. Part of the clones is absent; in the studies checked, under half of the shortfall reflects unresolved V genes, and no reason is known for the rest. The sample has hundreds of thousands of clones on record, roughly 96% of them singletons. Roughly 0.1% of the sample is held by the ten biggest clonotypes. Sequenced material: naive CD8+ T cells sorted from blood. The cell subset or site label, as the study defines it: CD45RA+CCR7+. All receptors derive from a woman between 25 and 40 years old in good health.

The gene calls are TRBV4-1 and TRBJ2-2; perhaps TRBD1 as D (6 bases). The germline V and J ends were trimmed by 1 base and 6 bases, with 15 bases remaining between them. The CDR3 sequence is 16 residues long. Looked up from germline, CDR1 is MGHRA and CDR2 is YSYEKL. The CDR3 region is CASSQVFTGLAGELFF. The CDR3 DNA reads TGCGCCAGCAGCCAAGTTTTTACAGGGTTGGCCGGGGAGCTGTTTTTT.

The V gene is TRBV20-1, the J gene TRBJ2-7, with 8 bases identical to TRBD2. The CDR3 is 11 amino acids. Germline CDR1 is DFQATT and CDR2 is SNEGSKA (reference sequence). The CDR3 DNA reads TGCAGCGCGGGGGGACTTTACGAGCAGTACTTC. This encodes CSAGGLYEQYF.

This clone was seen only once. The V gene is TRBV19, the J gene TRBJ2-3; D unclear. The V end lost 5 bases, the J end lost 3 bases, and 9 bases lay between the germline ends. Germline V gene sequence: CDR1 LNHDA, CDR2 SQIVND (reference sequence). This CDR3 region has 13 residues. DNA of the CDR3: TGTGCCAGTAGTCTTCTCGGGACAGATACGCAGTATTTT. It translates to CASSLLGTDTQYF.

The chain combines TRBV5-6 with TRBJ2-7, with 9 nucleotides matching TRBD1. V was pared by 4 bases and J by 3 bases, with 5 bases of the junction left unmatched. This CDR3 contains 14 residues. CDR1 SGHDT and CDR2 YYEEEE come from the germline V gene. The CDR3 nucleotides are TGTGCCAGCAGCCCGGGACAGGGATACTACGAGCAGTACTTC. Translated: CASSPGQGYYEQYF.

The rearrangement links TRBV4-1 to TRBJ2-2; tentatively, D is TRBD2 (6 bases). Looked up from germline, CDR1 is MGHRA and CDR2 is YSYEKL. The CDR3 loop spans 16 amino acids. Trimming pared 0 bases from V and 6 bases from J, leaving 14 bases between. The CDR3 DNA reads TGCGCCAGCAGCCAAGACCCGGGGGAGAGGGCCGGGGAGCTGTTTTTT. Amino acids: CASSQDPGERAGELFF.

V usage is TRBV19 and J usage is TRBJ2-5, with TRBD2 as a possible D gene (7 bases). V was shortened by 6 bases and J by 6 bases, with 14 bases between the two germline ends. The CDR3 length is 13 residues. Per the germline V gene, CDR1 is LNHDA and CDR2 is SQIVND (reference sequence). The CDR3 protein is CASRSGGKQTQYF. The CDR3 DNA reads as TGTGCCAGTAGGTCGGGGGGCAAACAGACCCAGTACTTC. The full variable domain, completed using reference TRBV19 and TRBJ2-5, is DGGITQSPKYLFRKEGQNVTLSCEQNLNHDAMYWYRQDPGQGLRLIYYSQIVNDFQKGDIAEGYSVSREKKESFPLTVTSAQKNPTAFYLCASRSGGKQTQYFGPGTRLLVL.

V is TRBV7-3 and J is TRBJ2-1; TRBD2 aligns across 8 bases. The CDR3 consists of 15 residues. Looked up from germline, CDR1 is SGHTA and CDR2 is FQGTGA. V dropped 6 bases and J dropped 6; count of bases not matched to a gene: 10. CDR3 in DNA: TGTGCCAGCAGTTACCTAGCGGGCAGGGGCAATGAGCAGTTCTTC. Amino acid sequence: CASSYLAGRGNEQFF.

This CDR3 is CASSEAGGPYEQYF. For the CDR3, the DNA is TGCGCCAGCAGTGAAGCGGGAGGGCCCTACGAGCAGTACTTC. V gene TRBV10-2 combines with J gene TRBJ2-7, with 10 bases lining up with TRBD2. V lost 3 bases to trimming and J lost 2 bases; unmatched junction nucleotides: 1. The CDR3 is made up of 14 amino acids. Germline V gene data show CDR1 as WSHSY and CDR2 as SAAADI.

The CDR3 DNA sequence: TGTGCCAGCAGCTTCACTCCTAGCAGGGCAGATACGCAGTATTTT. Translated: CASSFTPSRADTQYF. V is TRBV5-6 and J is TRBJ2-3; D is tentatively TRBD1 or TRBD2 (5 bases each). This CDR3 contains 15 residues. Germline V gene sequence: CDR1 SGHDT, CDR2 YYEEEE. V gave up 2 bases and J gave up 4 bases, with 14 bases separating them.

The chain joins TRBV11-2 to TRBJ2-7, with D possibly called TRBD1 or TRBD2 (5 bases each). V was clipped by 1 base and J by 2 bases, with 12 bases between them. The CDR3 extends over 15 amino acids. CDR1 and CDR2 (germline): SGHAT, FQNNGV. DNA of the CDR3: TGTGCCAGCAGCTTAGGACGGGGCGGAACCTACGAGCAGTACTTC. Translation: CASSLGRGGTYEQYF.